The rows below give T cell receptor beta chains drawn from one sample of a study of blood T cell repertoires in COVID-19. Method: immunoSEQ multiplex PCR; TCRdb's copy keeps in-frame clones and lacks some. There are about 190,000 clones in the sample; 65% to 80% occur only once, and 12% lies in the top ten. Input material: peripheral blood. These receptors were obtained from a woman between 50 and 59 years old with acute or convalescent COVID-19. Both conserved end residues are part of each CDR3. D genes are given only for firm matches. Some rows have no size entry. The others give once, few or many, or a class for an expanded clone.

>TRBJ1-2|once|TRBD1|TRBV5-6
CASSRSDRDNYGYTF
TGTGCCAGCAGCCGTTCCGACAGGGATAACTATGGCTACACCTTC
>TRBJ2-3|NA|NA|TRBV18
CASSPYTDTQYF
TGTGCCAGCTCACCCTACACAGATACGCAGTATTTT
>TRBJ2-2|NA|NA|TRBV3-1/TRBV3-2
CASSPNTGYTGELFF
TGTGCCAGCAGCCCTAATACAGGGTACACCGGGGAGCTGTTTTTT
>TRBJ2-1|NA|TRBD2|TRBV10-1
CASSPKRGYNEQFF
TGCGCCAGCAGTCCTAAGCGGGGTTACAATGAGCAGTTCTTC
>TRBJ1-4|NA|NA|TRBV7-9
CASSPEGEKLFF
TGTGCCAGCAGCCCCGAGGGTGAAAAACTGTTTTTT
>TRBJ1-1|NA|TRBD1|TRBV3-1/TRBV3-2
CASSPSSGQLNTEAFF
TGTGCCAGCAGCCCATCGTCGGGACAGTTGAACACTGAAGCTTTCTTT
>TRBJ1-4|NA|TRBD1|TRBV19
CASRRQGASEKLFF
TGTGCCAGTAGGAGACAGGGGGCTAGTGAAAAACTGTTTTTT
>TRBJ2-2|NA|TRBD2|TRBV5-6
CASSLIGRELTGELFF
TGTGCCAGCAGCTTGATAGGGCGGGAGCTCACCGGGGAGCTGTTTTTT
>TRBJ2-1|few|NA|TRBV7-8
CASSPQGYNEQFF
TGTGCCAGCAGCCCCCAGGGCTACAATGAGCAGTTCTTC
>TRBJ1-4|NA|TRBD1|TRBV7-6
CASSPRTGQSEKLFF
TGTGCCAGCAGCCCCCGGACAGGTCAATCCGAGAAACTGTTTTTT
>TRBJ1-1|once|NA|TRBV7-9
CASSFDTVTNTEAFF
TGTGCCAGCAGCTTTGATACAGTTACCAACACTGAAGCTTTCTTT
>TRBJ1-3|NA|TRBD1|TRBV9
CASGPGAGGFSGNTIYF
TGTGCCAGCGGGCCAGGGGCAGGGGGCTTTTCTGGAAACACCATATATTTT
>TRBJ1-2|few|NA|TRBV7-2
CASSSTPRTFEGYTF
TGTGCCAGCAGCTCCACCCCGCGGACTTTTGAGGGCTACACCTTC
>TRBJ2-1|NA|NA|TRBV24-1
CATSEPGEGSYNEQFF
TGTGCCACCAGTGAACCGGGAGAGGGGTCCTACAATGAGCAGTTCTTC
>TRBJ2-2|once|TRBD1|TRBV24-1
CATSDLGTGHTGELFF
TGTGCCACCAGTGATTTGGGGACAGGCCACACCGGGGAGCTGTTTTTT